This T cell receptor beta chain stems from a study of control samples from healthy donors and cancer patients. The CDR3 has 17 residues. The germline CDR1 and CDR2 sequences are DFQATT and SNEGSKA (reference sequence). Trimming removed 3 bases from V and 5 bases from J, with 23 bases in between. Clones were read by immunoSEQ multiplex PCR, and TCRdb kept only the in-frame ones, dropping some. The repertoire consists of 65,000 to 85,000 clones, with around 86% occurring once and the leading ten covering over 8%. The sequence derives from a woman between 45 and 60 years old with colorectal cancer. The J gene is TRBJ1-5, the V gene TRBV20-1, with D unclear. Sequencing was performed on PBMCs. The CDR3 DNA sequence: TGCAGTGCTAGTGCCTGGCGTCCCGTGGGGTTGGATCAGCCCCAGCATTTT. Its protein is CSASAWRPVGLDQPQHF.